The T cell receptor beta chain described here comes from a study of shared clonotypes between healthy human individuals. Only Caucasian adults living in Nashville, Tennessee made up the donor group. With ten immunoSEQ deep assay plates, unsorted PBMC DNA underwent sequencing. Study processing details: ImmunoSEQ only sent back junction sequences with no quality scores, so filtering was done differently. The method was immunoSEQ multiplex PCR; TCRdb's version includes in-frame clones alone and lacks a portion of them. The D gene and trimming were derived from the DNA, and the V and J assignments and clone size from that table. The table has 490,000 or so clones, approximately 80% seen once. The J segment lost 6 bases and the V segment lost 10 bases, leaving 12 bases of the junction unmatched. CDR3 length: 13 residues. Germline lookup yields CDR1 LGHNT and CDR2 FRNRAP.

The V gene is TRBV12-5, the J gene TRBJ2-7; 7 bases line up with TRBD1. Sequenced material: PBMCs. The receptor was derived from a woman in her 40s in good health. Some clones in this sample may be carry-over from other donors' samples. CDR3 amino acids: CAKPPAGGCEQYF. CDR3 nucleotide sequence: TGTGCTAAGCCACCCGCAGGGGGATGCGAGCAGTACTTC.